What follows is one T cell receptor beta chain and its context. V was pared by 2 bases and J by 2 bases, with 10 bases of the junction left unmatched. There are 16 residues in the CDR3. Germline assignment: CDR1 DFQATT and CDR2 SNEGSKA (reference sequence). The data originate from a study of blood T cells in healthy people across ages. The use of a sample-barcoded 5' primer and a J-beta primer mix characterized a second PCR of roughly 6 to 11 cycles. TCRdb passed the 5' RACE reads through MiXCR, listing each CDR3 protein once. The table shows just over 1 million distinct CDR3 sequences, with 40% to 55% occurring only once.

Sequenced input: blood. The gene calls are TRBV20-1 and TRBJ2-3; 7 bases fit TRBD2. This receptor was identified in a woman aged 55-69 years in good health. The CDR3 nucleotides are TGCAGTGCTAGAAATCCTCAAGCGGGAAACACAGATACGCAGTATTTT. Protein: CSARNPQAGNTDTQYF.